This T cell receptor (beta chain) was profiled in a study of regulatory T cells in long-lasting Graves disease (dated by TCRdb to 2020 to 2022). With regard to the full study: Persistent Graves' disease was defined as persistently positive TSH receptor autoantibodies together with antithyroid drug treatment for over 5 years. A total of about 35 samples underwent TCR sequencing, from some 13 patients with persistent Graves' disease and some 20 patients with newly diagnosed Graves' disease. The study took place in China and was registered as a clinical trial. Persistent Graves' disease patients in the clinical cohort had taken antithyroid drugs for 9.5 to 13 years on average. This study used TCR sequencing and RNA sequencing of peripheral blood to compare persistent Graves' disease patients against newly diagnosed Graves' disease patients.

This clonotype showed up many times. The antigen this receptor binds is unknown. The record has no base qualities; no much larger clone is one base away. Receptors were amplified or captured by multiplex PCR. These reads were obtained on an Illumina HiSeq 4000. To build TCR beta libraries, CDR3 regions were amplified by Arm-PCR using iRepertoire HTBI primers. PCR products were gel purified before sequencing. As for how the authors treated the data: A total of 60 to 80 TRBV and approximately 15 TRBJ segments were identified across samples and were used for gene usage analysis of CDR3 amino acid clonotypes. COPE and FqMerger were used to merge the filtered high-quality paired reads into contigs. BLAST was used to align contigs to IMGT TRBV, TRBD and TRBJ reference genes, and CDR3 was defined according to IMGT. Any clonotype with a frequency above 0.1% was classified as a highly expanded clone. Shannon entropy was used to measure repertoire diversity, and the Gini coefficient was used to measure V-J evenness. A clonotype found in more than one individual was treated as public. TCRdb trimmed the raw reads at Q25, called clones with MiXCR and kept productive beta chains. CDR3 protein sequences are deduplicated, and each keeps its most common genes and DNA. The V and J calls were determined by TCRdb, not by the authors. This sample holds over 450,000 distinct CDR3 sequences; around a fifth were observed only once. Less than 9% of the sample belongs to the ten largest clones.

This sample's time point label indicates: persistent/refractory GD, antithyroid drugs over 5 years with positive TRAb. For both TCR sequencing and RNA sequencing, RNA was extracted from PBMCs using TRIzol. The diagnosis of Graves' disease followed American Thyroid Association guidelines. Patients for the study were recruited at an endocrinology department in Xi'an, China. Each patient gave 8.5 to 9.5 milliliters of peripheral blood, collected in an EDTA anticoagulant tube. Ficoll Paque Plus density gradient separation was used to isolate PBMCs, and no further T cell sorting was done. RNA quality was checked with an Agilent 2100 Bioanalyzer and agarose gel, and concentration with a NanoDrop 2000. The full study reports these points: Persistent Graves' disease patients showed lower TCR Shannon entropy and fewer highly expanded clones than newly diagnosed patients, suggesting clonal expansion. Sequencing and analysis were restricted to the TCR beta chain. The authors noted that the small sample size was a limitation that may lower accuracy. More public clonotypes were shared among persistent patients (under 3,000) than among newly diagnosed patients (roughly 1,000). Persistent disease showed preferential use of TRBV28, TRBJ1-2 and TRBJ2-5, whereas newly diagnosed disease favored TRBV20-1 and TRBJ2-1. The study examined only peripheral blood because the primary lesion, thyroid tissue, could not be accessed.

Reading from cysteine to phenylalanine, the CDR3 counts 13 amino acids. Solely the CDR3 DNA is kept, with 39 bases framed from the first base. Trimming removed 3 bases from V and 0 bases from J, leaving 5 bases between the germline ends. CDR1 and CDR2 are drawn from the germline V gene: ENHRY, SYGVKD. The sequence derives from a female donor with Graves disease. The sample here was peripheral blood mononuclear cells (PBMCs), taken when the disease was refractory, from a patient treated with antithyroid drugs. The chain uses TRBV10-3 and TRBJ1-2, with the D gene too uncertain to name. The CDR3 protein is CAISDAANYGYTF. The bases read TGTGCCATCAGTGACGCGGCTAACTATGGCTACACCTTC.